This T cell receptor beta chain was recorded in a study of T cells in tumors after PD-1 blockade. Background on the study: Daily vismodegib 150 mg continued in a subset of anti-PD-1-treated patients. The study's findings and limits: In squamous cell carcinoma, roughly 50% of expanded exhausted clones were novel versus about 30% of other expanded CD8+ clones.

This clone was found once. The antigen is not known. The repertoire was sequenced with immunoSEQ multiplex PCR; TCRdb's copy has only in-frame clones and lacks some. Among roughly 13,000 clones listed, around 70% were seen once. On average, squamous cell carcinoma was sampled 31 days after treatment began. CDR1 is SGHTA and CDR2 is FQGNSA in the germline V gene. With 1 base clipped from V and 6 bases from J, the junction kept 8 bases outside the gene matches. The CDR3 has 16 amino acids. This rearrangement joins TRBV7-2 to TRBJ1-2, with 10 positions matching TRBD1. Sequenced here: tumor tissue, sampled after anti-PD-1 treatment. This sequence was found in a human donor with cutaneous squamous cell carcinoma. The CDR3 loop is CASSLVIPGQGNGYTF. The CDR3 bases are TGTGCCAGCAGCTTAGTTATACCGGGACAGGGGAATGGCTACACCTTC. The entire variable domain, with the rest obtained from reference TRBV7-2 and TRBJ1-2, is as follows: GAGVSQSPSNKVTEKGKDVELRCDPISGHTALYWYRQSLGQGLEFLIYFQGNSAPDKSGLPSDRFSAERTGGSVSTLTIQRTQQEDSAVYLCASSLVIPGQGNGYTFGSGTRLTVV.